This T cell receptor (beta chain) was sequenced for a study of T-cell memory formation after mild COVID-19. Study background: Most TCR clusters belonged to a single donor.

The table lists this clonotype with a few counts. Its target is not known. Libraries for TCRalpha and TCRbeta carried sample barcodes and unique molecular identifiers via 5'RACE. TCRdb passed the 5' RACE reads through MiXCR, listing each CDR3 protein once. Of about 260,000 distinct CDR3 sequences in the sample, roughly 8% were seen once. The V gene end was trimmed by 1 base and the J gene end by 3 bases; junction bases not matched to a gene: 13. The V gene's germline CDR1 is LGHNA and CDR2 YNFKEQ. The CDR3 is 18 residues long. Study-wide results and limits: The appearance of some responding clones in pre-infection memory suggested that cross-reactive memory joined. Among clones contracting day 15 to 85, CD4/CD8 was balanced, whereas later expanders leaned CD4+.

The clonotype was recovered from a man between 18 and 29 years old who had mild COVID-19 (a few samples of this study predate the infection). Cell type and time point are not known. The sample was PBMCs or a T cell subset sorted from them (not recorded which). This rearrangement joins TRBV4-2 to TRBJ2-5, with TRBD1 matching over 8 bases. The CDR3 bases are TGTGCCAGCAGCCAAGTAAGGGCAGGGGGCTCCCGAAAAGAGACCCAGTACTTC. Translation gives CASSQVRAGGSRKETQYF.